This TCR beta chain was found in a study of blood T cell repertoires in COVID-19. The wider study: Samples representing acute and convalescent COVID-19 were sourced from the United States, Italy and Spain. In each case, the material was cDNA or gDNA derived from T cells, B-cell-depleted T cells, or PBMCs.

This clone showed up just once. In the original workflow: Amplified reference gene primers provided the basis for estimating nucleated cell counts. Data came from immunoSEQ multiplex PCR; TCRdb stores just in-frame clones and leaves some out. The V and J calls and clone size were taken over from that table, and D and trimming were inferred from the DNA. The table lists 200,000 or so clones, 70% to 90% of them singletons, with approximately 0.97% in the top ten. The CDR3 runs 16 residues. V shed 6 bases, J shed 4 bases, and the junction held 14 bases outside the gene matches. Per germline, CDR1 MDHEN and CDR2 SYDVKM.

The chain links TRBV28 to TRBJ1-2; 7 bases map to TRBD1. Sequenced: peripheral blood. This TCR derives from a man aged 55 to 70 with COVID-19, enrolled during active disease. The CDR3 nucleotides read TGTGCCAGCAGCCCACCAGGGACAGTGCGAATCTATGGCTACACCTTC. The encoded protein is CASSPPGTVRIYGYTF.